These 13 T cell receptor beta chains originate from one sample sequenced in a study of cytomegalovirus exposure and HLA in healthy donors (TCRdb year 2017). The library was obtained by the immunoSEQ multiplex PCR assay. TCRdb limited this immuneACCESS table to in-frame rearrangements with V and J called. A share of clones is missing; checked studies link under half to unresolved V genes, and the rest is unexplained. The sample contains some 130,000 clones, approximately 80% of them found a single time. Less than 35% of the sample is held by the ten biggest clonotypes. The specimen sequenced was PBMCs. These receptors were obtained from a man aged 25-45 years in good health and CMV-seropositive.

This clone came up many times. The gene calls are TRBV9 and TRBJ1-1, with D maybe TRBD1 (5 bases). Germline V gene sequence: CDR1 SGDLS, CDR2 YYNGEE. V was trimmed by 2 bases and J by 4 bases, leaving 18 bases between them. This CDR3 contains 16 residues. The CDR3 reads CASSVEIGALGTEAFF. The CDR3 DNA follows: TGTGCCAGCAGCGTCGAGATAGGGGCCCTGGGCACTGAAGCTTTCTTT.

This sequence joins TRBV18 and TRBJ2-2; 8 nucleotides line up with TRBD2. The CDR3 is 16 amino acids. With V trimmed by 3 bases and J by 7 bases, 10 bases remained unmatched. Germline loops: CDR1 KGHSH, CDR2 LQKENI. As DNA, the CDR3 is TGTGCCAGCTCACCGGCGGTAGCGGGAAAGAACGGGGAGCTGTTTTTT. It encodes CASSPAVAGKNGELFF.

The CDR3 nucleotides are TGTGCCAGCAGCCTTTCTGCTAGCGACTCGGAGACCCAGTACTTC. This translates into CASSLSASDSETQYF. This chain uses TRBV7-3 with TRBJ2-5, with D possibly TRBD2 on 6 matching bases. Trimming removed 5 bases at V and 5 bases at J, with 18 bases between. This CDR3 is built from 15 residues. CDR1 and CDR2 (germline): SGHTA, FQGTGA.

The chain links TRBV7-3 to TRBJ2-2, with a weak D call TRBD1 (6 bases). The CDR3 length is 15 residues. V lost 3 bases and J 3 bases, leaving 11 bases between the germline ends. Germline V lookup: CDR1 SGHTA, CDR2 FQGTGA. CDR3 in amino acids: CASSFTGQDTGELFF. CDR3 nucleotides: TGTGCCAGCAGCTTTACAGGGCAGGACACCGGGGAGCTGTTTTTT.

The rearrangement uses TRBV6-6 and TRBJ2-1; 8 bases are shared with TRBD1. V lost 6 bases, J lost 9 bases, and 13 bases stayed unmatched. The V gene's germline CDR1 is MNHNY and CDR2 SVGAGI (reference sequence). The CDR3 has 15 amino acids. DNA of the CDR3: TGTGCCAGCAGCCTTACGGGACAGGCTCTTGGTGAGCAGTTCTTC. Encoded protein: CASSLTGQALGEQFF.

The rearrangement links TRBV18 to TRBJ2-7; D unresolved. CDR1 is KGHSH and CDR2 is LQKENI in the germline V gene. This CDR3 contains 13 residues. With 3 bases removed from V and 3 bases from J, the gap between germline ends came to 9 bases. For the CDR3, the DNA is TGTGCCAGCTCACCTTCTTTAATCTACGAGCAGTACTTC. It yields the protein CASSPSLIYEQYF.

The V gene is TRBV4-1, the J gene TRBJ2-2; 10 nucleotides line up with TRBD1. This CDR3 contains 15 residues. Germline-derived CDR1 and CDR2 are MGHRA and YSYEKL. After removal of 8 bases from V and 3 bases from J, the junction contained 6 bases not matched to a gene. CDR3 nucleotides: TGCGCCAGCGGACGACAGGGGGCGCACACCGGGGAGCTGTTTTTT. Encoded protein: CASGRQGAHTGELFF.

V and J are TRBV6-4 and TRBJ2-4; TRBD2 matches at 10 bases. The V gene end was trimmed by 2 bases and the J gene end by 6 bases; junction bases not matched to a gene: 25. The germline gives CDR1 MRHNA, CDR2 SNTAGT. This CDR3 is built from 22 residues. The CDR3 loop reads CASSDTDLGGVKREGRGNIQYF. The CDR3 nucleotides are TGTGCCAGCAGTGACACGGATCTAGGTGGGGTTAAGCGGGAGGGGAGGGGAAACATTCAGTACTTC.

In its sample, this clone was seen once. This sequence joins TRBV5-6 and TRBJ2-2; D remains ambiguous. V lost 0 bases and J 9 bases, leaving 3 bases between the germline ends. The CDR3 is 11 amino acids. The germline V gene encodes CDR1 SGHDT and CDR2 YYEEEE. CDR3 sequence (DNA): TGTGCCAGCAGCTTGGAGCGGGAGCTGTTTTTT. It encodes CASSLERELFF.

The table lists this clone with a count of one. This chain joins TRBV7-2 and TRBJ1-3; 7 bases agree with TRBD1. Unmatched junction bases numbered 9, after V lost 5 bases and J lost 8 bases. The CDR3 totals 14 residues. Germline V lookup: CDR1 SGHTA, CDR2 FQGNSA. The CDR3 region has the DNA TGTGCCAGCAGCCAACAGGGGAAGGTGGACACCATATATTTT. Its translation is CASSQQGKVDTIYF. The whole variable domain, remainder taken from reference TRBV7-2 and TRBJ1-3, is GAGVSQSPSNKVTEKGKDVELRCDPISGHTALYWYRQSLGQGLEFLIYFQGNSAPDKSGLPSDRFSAERTGGSVSTLTIQRTQQEDSAVYLCASSQQGKVDTIYFGEGSWLTVV.

This rearrangement joins TRBV27 to TRBJ2-7; no clear D gene. The CDR3 length is 13 residues. The germline gives CDR1 MNHEY, CDR2 SMNVEV (reference sequence). Trimming removed 0 bases from V and 6 bases from J, with 9 bases in between. The DNA for the CDR3 is TGTGCCAGCAGTTTATCCTTAAATCTCGAGCAGTACTTC. It is translated as CASSLSLNLEQYF.

This clone was observed at least ten times. This chain uses TRBV2 with TRBJ1-2; D not certain. V gave up 6 bases and J gave up 4 bases, with 15 bases separating them. This CDR3 contains 14 residues. Germline loops: CDR1 SNHLY, CDR2 FYNNEI. In DNA form, the CDR3 reads TGTGCCAGCAGGCAAGATACAGTTTCCTATGGCTACACCTTC. Encoded protein: CASRQDTVSYGYTF.

This clone has more than one count but fewer than ten. V usage is TRBV2 and J usage is TRBJ1-5, with a weak D call TRBD1 (5 bases). Trimming removed 6 bases from V and 5 bases from J, with 11 bases in between. Germline assignment: CDR1 SNHLY and CDR2 FYNNEI. This CDR3 contains 13 residues. The CDR3 nucleotides are TGTGCCAGCAGAAGACAGCTTTATCAGCCCCAGCATTTT. The encoded protein is CASRRQLYQPQHF.